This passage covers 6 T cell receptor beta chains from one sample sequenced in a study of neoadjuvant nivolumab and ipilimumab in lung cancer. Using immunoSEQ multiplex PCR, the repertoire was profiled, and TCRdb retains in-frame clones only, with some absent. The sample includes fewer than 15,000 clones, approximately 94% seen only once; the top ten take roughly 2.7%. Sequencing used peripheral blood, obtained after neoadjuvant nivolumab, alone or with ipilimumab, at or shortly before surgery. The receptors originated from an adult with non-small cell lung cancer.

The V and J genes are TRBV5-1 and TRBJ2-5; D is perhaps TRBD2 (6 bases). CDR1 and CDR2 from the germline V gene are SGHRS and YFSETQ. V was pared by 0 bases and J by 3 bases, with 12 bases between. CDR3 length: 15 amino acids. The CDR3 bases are TGCGCCAGCAGCTTGGGTACCGGACTAAAAGAGACCCAGTACTTC. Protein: CASSLGTGLKETQYF.

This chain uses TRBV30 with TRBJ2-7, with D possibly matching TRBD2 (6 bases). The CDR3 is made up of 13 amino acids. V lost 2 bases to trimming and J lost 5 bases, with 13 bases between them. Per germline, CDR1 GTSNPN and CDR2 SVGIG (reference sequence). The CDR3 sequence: CAWSLAGLDEQYF. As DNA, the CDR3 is TGTGCCTGGAGTCTGGCGGGGCTTGACGAGCAGTACTTC.

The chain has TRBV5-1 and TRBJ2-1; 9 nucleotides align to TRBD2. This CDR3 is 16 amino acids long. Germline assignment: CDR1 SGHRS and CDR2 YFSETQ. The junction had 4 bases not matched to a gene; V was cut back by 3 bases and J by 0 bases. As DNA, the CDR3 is TGCGCCAGCAGCTGGCAGACTAGCGGCTCCTACAATGAGCAGTTCTTC. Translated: CASSWQTSGSYNEQFF.

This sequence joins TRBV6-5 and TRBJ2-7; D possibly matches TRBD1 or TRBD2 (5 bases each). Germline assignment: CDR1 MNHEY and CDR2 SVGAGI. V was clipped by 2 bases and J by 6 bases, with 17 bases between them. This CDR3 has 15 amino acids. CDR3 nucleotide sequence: TGTGCCAGCAGTTACGCCCCGGGACCGCCGACCGAGCAGTACTTC. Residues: CASSYAPGPPTEQYF.

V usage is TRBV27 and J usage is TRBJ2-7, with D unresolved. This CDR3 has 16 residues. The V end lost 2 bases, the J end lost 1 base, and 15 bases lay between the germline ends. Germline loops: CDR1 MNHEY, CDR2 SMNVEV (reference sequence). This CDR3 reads CASSLKAPESSYEQYF. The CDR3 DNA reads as TGTGCCAGCAGTTTAAAGGCCCCGGAATCTTCCTACGAGCAGTACTTC.

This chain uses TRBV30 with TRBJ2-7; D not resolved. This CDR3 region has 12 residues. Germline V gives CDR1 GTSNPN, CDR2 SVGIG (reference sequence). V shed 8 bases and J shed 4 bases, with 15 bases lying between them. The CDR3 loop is CAGTGVLYEQYF. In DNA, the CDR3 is TGTGCCGGCACCGGAGTCCTTTACGAGCAGTACTTC. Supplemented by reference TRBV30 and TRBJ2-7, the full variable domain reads SQTIHQWPATLVQPVGSPLSLECTVEGTSNPNLYWYRQAAGRGLQLLFYSVGIGQISSEVPQNLSASRPQDRQFILSSKKLLLSDSGFYLCAGTGVLYEQYFGPGTRLTVT.